These 30 T cell receptor beta chains were sequenced from one sample in a study of identical twins. MiXCR was run by TCRdb on the 5' RACE reads, yielding one entry per CDR3 protein. The sample lists some 600,000 distinct CDR3 sequences; roughly 7.1% were seen once. A further study also used this sample, focusing on yellow fever vaccine responses in identical twins.

The specimen sequenced was PBMCs. Every receptor here comes from a woman younger than 35 in good health.

The rearrangement uses TRBV11-2 and TRBJ2-1, with 10 bases matching TRBD2. The germline CDR1 and CDR2 sequences are SGHAT and FQNNGV. This CDR3 is built from 15 residues. Unmatched junction bases numbered 5, after V lost 3 bases and J lost 6 bases. The DNA for the CDR3 is TGTGCCAGCAGCTTGGGAGGACTAGCGGTCAATGAGCAGTTCTTC. Translation gives CASSLGGLAVNEQFF.

This clonotype was seen ten or more times. The rearrangement joins TRBV5-1 to TRBJ2-7; D unresolved. V was shortened by 4 bases and J by 2 bases, with 13 bases between the two germline ends. The CDR3 loop spans 14 amino acids. The germline gives CDR1 SGHRS, CDR2 YFSETQ. The CDR3 here is CASSVDIGPYEQYF. The CDR3, as DNA: TGCGCCAGCAGCGTGGATATTGGACCCTACGAGCAGTACTTC.

This clonotype was observed many times. The chain is built from TRBV3-1 and TRBJ2-3; TRBD2 aligns across 10 bases. The CDR3 totals 19 residues. Trimming cost V 1 base and J 6 bases; bases outside gene matches: 16. The germline CDR1 and CDR2 sequences are LGHDT and YNNKEL (reference sequence). This CDR3 is CASSQVRTSGLEPPDTQYF. The CDR3 DNA is TGTGCCAGCAGCCAAGTAAGGACTAGCGGTTTGGAACCCCCCGATACGCAGTATTTT.

This clonotype was seen repeatedly, ten times or more. The chain has TRBV12-3 or TRBV12-4 and TRBJ1-2; D ambiguous. This CDR3 has 11 amino acids. The V end lost 6 bases, the J end lost 4 bases, and 6 bases lay between the germline ends. This CDR3 reads CASSRLYGYTF. In DNA form, the CDR3 reads TGTGCCAGCAGCCGACTCTATGGCTACACCTTC.

Only a few counts were recorded for this clonotype. This rearrangement joins TRBV5-1 to TRBJ2-1; 8 bases match TRBD1. Looked up from germline, CDR1 is SGHRS and CDR2 is YFSETQ. The CDR3 consists of 16 residues. With 4 bases clipped from V and 4 bases from J, the junction kept 10 bases outside the gene matches. CDR3 residues: CASSQRAGTGYNEQFF. In nucleotides, the CDR3 is TGCGCCAGCAGCCAACGAGCCGGGACAGGATACAATGAGCAGTTCTTC.

This clonotype has a count of ten or more. The chain recombines TRBV5-6 with TRBJ1-2; 7 bases are shared with TRBD1. Germline V CDR1 and CDR2: SGHDT, YYEEEE. The CDR3 sequence is 14 residues long. After removal of 2 bases from V and 3 bases from J, the junction contained 4 bases not matched to a gene. CDR3 in amino acids: CASSLPGTDYGYTF. The CDR3 nucleotides are TGTGCCAGCAGCTTACCCGGGACAGACTATGGCTACACCTTC.

This clonotype was seen a few times. The chain has TRBV7-9 and TRBJ2-7; 11 bases line up with TRBD1. CDR1 and CDR2 (germline): SEHNR, FQNEAQ (reference sequence). The CDR3 runs to 15 residues. Unmatched junction bases numbered 9, after V lost 5 bases and J lost 6 bases. CDR3: CASSGPGQGGTEQYF. The CDR3 DNA follows: TGTGCCAGCAGCGGACCGGGACAGGGGGGGACCGAGCAGTACTTC.

This clonotype was recorded many times. The gene calls are TRBV9 and TRBJ2-1; 12 nucleotides agree with TRBD2. V lost 0 bases, J lost 6 bases, and 4 bases stayed unmatched. Germline lookup yields CDR1 SGDLS and CDR2 YYNGEE. The CDR3 loop spans 16 amino acids. CDR3 sequence reads: CASSVAGLAGRNEQFF. CDR3 coding DNA: TGTGCCAGCAGCGTAGCTGGACTAGCGGGGCGCAATGAGCAGTTCTTC.

This clonotype was picked up many times. V and J are TRBV7-9 and TRBJ2-5, with 9 bases identical to TRBD1. The V segment lost 5 bases and the J segment 3 bases; nucleotides outside the gene matches: 4. The CDR3 has 14 residues. CDR1 is SEHNR, CDR2 FQNEAQ, per germline (reference sequence). CDR3 nucleotides: TGTGCCAGCAGCACTCGGACAGGGGAAGAGACCCAGTACTTC. This codes for CASSTRTGEETQYF.

This clonotype has at least ten counts. The V and J genes are TRBV14 and TRBJ2-3, with no clear D. CDR1 SGHDN and CDR2 FVKESK come from the germline V gene. V was shortened by 0 bases and J by 2 bases, with 9 bases between the two germline ends. This CDR3 contains 15 residues. The CDR3 is CASSQDWGITDTQYF. DNA of the CDR3: TGTGCCAGCAGCCAAGATTGGGGAATCACAGATACGCAGTATTTT.

This rearrangement joins TRBV4-1 to TRBJ2-5; TRBD1 matches at 7 bases. Losses at the gene ends were 6 bases for V and 2 bases for J; bases not matched to a gene: 3. The CDR3 runs to 13 residues. Germline V lookup: CDR1 MGHRA, CDR2 YSYEKL. The CDR3 loop is CASRQGFQETQYF. The CDR3 bases are TGCGCCAGCAGACAGGGGTTTCAAGAGACCCAGTACTTC.

V gene TRBV29-1 combines with J gene TRBJ2-3, with D unclear. The CDR3 totals 13 residues. V was trimmed by 0 bases and J by 8 bases, leaving 12 bases between them. The germline V gene encodes CDR1 SQVTM and CDR2 ANQGSEA. CDR3 protein: CSVEDQPVGTQYF. The CDR3 DNA is TGCAGCGTTGAAGATCAGCCTGTAGGTACGCAGTATTTT.

J is TRBJ2-1 and V is TRBV14; 8 nucleotides match TRBD1. The V segment lost 2 bases and the J segment 1 base; nucleotides outside the gene matches: 10. The germline gives CDR1 SGHDN, CDR2 FVKESK. The CDR3 is 18 amino acids. The CDR3 DNA is TGTGCCAGCAGCCAACACACCCCCCGGGACAGGTCCTACAATGAGCAGTTCTTC. As protein: CASSQHTPRDRSYNEQFF.

This clonotype was seen ten or more times. The chain uses TRBV14 and TRBJ2-7; the match to TRBD2 covers 10 bases. The CDR3 covers 15 residues. CDR1 is SGHDN and CDR2 is FVKESK in the germline V gene. The junction had 3 bases not matched to a gene; V was cut back by 1 base and J by 3 bases. CDR3 DNA sequence: TGTGCCAGCAGCCAAGGTTTAGCGGGAGGCTACGAGCAGTACTTC. It specifies CASSQGLAGGYEQYF.

This clonotype was counted only a few times. The rearrangement uses TRBV25-1 and TRBJ2-6, with TRBD2 as a possible D gene (5 bases). Germline CDR1 is MGHDK and CDR2 is SYGVNS. V was cut by 0 bases and J by 4 bases, with 10 bases left in between. This CDR3 region has 16 residues. The CDR3 DNA sequence: TGTGCCAGCAGTGAATATGGAGGAGACGGGGCCAACGTCCTGACTTTC. This gives the protein CASSEYGGDGANVLTF.

The sample holds many counts of this clonotype. This chain joins TRBV29-1 and TRBJ1-1; D is unclear. This CDR3 contains 12 residues. The germline gives CDR1 SQVTM, CDR2 ANQGSEA. The germline V and J ends were trimmed by 4 bases and 4 bases, with 10 bases remaining between them. The CDR3 DNA is TGCAGCGTTGCTGTGGGAGCCACTGAAGCTTTCTTT. It specifies CSVAVGATEAFF.

This clonotype has ten or more counts. The chain links TRBV4-1 to TRBJ2-7; maybe TRBD2 (5 bases). This CDR3 spans 15 amino acids. Between the trimmed V and J ends, which lost 0 bases and 1 base, there was a span of 10 bases. From germline, CDR1 is MGHRA and CDR2 YSYEKL. The DNA for the CDR3 is TGCGCCAGCAGCCAAGATATGGGAGAATCCTACGAGCAGTACGTC. Translated, it gives CASSQDMGESYEQYV.

This clonotype was counted a few times. The genes are TRBV29-1 and TRBJ2-7; tentatively, D is TRBD2 (6 bases). The CDR3 is 14 amino acids. Between the trimmed V and J ends, which lost 1 base and 6 bases, there was a span of 16 bases. CDR1 SQVTM and CDR2 ANQGSEA come from the germline V gene. The CDR3 protein is CSVEGGWQGGEQYF. DNA of the CDR3: TGCAGCGTTGAAGGGGGGTGGCAGGGAGGCGAGCAGTACTTC.

Many counts were recorded for this clonotype. The chain is built from TRBV27 and TRBJ2-3; D is uncertain. The V gene lost 0 bases and the J gene lost 0 bases, with 10 bases spanning the gap. CDR3 size: 16 residues. CDR1 MNHEY and CDR2 SMNVEV come from the germline V gene (reference sequence). The CDR3 loop is CASSLSRAYSTDTQYF. The CDR3 DNA reads TGTGCCAGCAGTTTATCTCGGGCGTATAGCACAGATACGCAGTATTTT.

This clonotype has a count of ten or more. The chain joins TRBV12-3 or TRBV12-4 to TRBJ2-1; 14 nucleotides agree with TRBD2. The J segment lost 9 bases and the V segment lost 6 bases, leaving 7 bases of the junction unmatched. The CDR3 spans 15 residues. The CDR3 sequence is CASRGTSGSSGEQFF. The CDR3 DNA follows: TGTGCCAGCAGGGGGACTAGCGGGAGTTCGGGTGAGCAGTTCTTC.

The V gene is TRBV24-1, the J gene TRBJ2-3, with 10 bases lining up with TRBD2. The germline V gene encodes CDR1 KGHDR and CDR2 SFDVKD. The CDR3 extends over 19 amino acids. V was pared by 4 bases and J by 5 bases, with 17 bases of the junction left unmatched. The CDR3 nucleotides read TGTGCCACCAGTGACCGTCGGGCTAGCGGGAGTACGCTAGGAGATACGCAGTATTTT. This encodes CATSDRRASGSTLGDTQYF.

This clonotype turned up a few times. The rearrangement links TRBV5-1 to TRBJ2-7; 7 bases agree with TRBD1. This CDR3 spans 14 amino acids. Germline V CDR1 and CDR2: SGHRS, YFSETQ. J lost 5 bases, V lost 0 bases, and 5 bases had no gene match. In DNA form, the CDR3 reads TGCGCCAGCAGCTTGGAGAGACAGGGCAACGAGCAGTACTTC. The encoded protein is CASSLERQGNEQYF. Complete variable domain (other parts from reference TRBV5-1 and TRBJ2-7): KAGVTQTPRYLIKTRGQQVTLSCSPISGHRSVSWYQQTPGQGLQFLFEYFSETQRNKGNFPGRFSGRQFSNSRSEMNVSTLELGDSALYLCASSLERQGNEQYFGPGTRLTVT.

This clonotype was counted at least ten times. The chain joins TRBV5-1 to TRBJ2-1, with D hard to call. This CDR3 has 16 amino acids. The germline V gene has CDR1 SGHRS and CDR2 YFSETQ. Trimming left V 2 bases short and J 4 bases short, with 16 bases between. This chain's CDR3 is CASSLELGLGYNEQFF. The CDR3 nucleotides are TGCGCCAGCAGCTTAGAGCTAGGGCTCGGGTACAATGAGCAGTTCTTC.

The chain has TRBV20-1 and TRBJ2-7; the D is unclear. Per the germline V gene, CDR1 is DFQATT and CDR2 is SNEGSKA (reference sequence). Trimming removed 4 bases at V and 2 bases at J, with 12 bases between. The length of the CDR3 is 13 residues. The CDR3 is CSATGQVPYEQYF. The CDR3 DNA follows: TGCAGTGCTACCGGGCAGGTACCCTACGAGCAGTACTTC.

The chain recombines TRBV20-1 with TRBJ1-2; D might be TRBD1 (5 bases). Trimming removed 3 bases at V and 3 bases at J, with 23 bases between. CDR1 DFQATT and CDR2 SNEGSKA come from the germline V gene (reference sequence). The CDR3 consists of 17 residues. The CDR3 spells CSARQGAGEQKYYGYTF. The CDR3, as DNA: TGCAGTGCTAGGCAAGGGGCCGGTGAACAGAAGTACTATGGCTACACCTTC.

In its sample, this clonotype was seen many times. This chain joins TRBV7-6 and TRBJ1-1; no definite D call. The CDR3 loop spans 13 amino acids. Germline CDR1 SGHVS, CDR2 FNYEAQ. Trimming left V 3 bases short and J 3 bases short, with 8 bases between. This CDR3 reads CASSLIEHTEAFF. The CDR3 DNA reads as TGTGCCAGCAGCTTGATTGAACACACTGAAGCTTTCTTT.

This clonotype turned up a few times. The J gene is TRBJ2-7, the V gene TRBV18, with D possibly matching TRBD1 (6 bases). Trimming shortened V by 3 bases and J by 6 bases, and 12 bases separated the two germline ends. CDR3 size: 13 residues. Germline CDR1 reads KGHSH; CDR2 reads LQKENI. The chain's CDR3 is CASSPTGSREQYF. In DNA form, the CDR3 reads TGTGCCAGCTCACCGACAGGTAGCCGCGAGCAGTACTTC.

This clonotype has more than one count but fewer than ten. The chain combines TRBV6-2 or TRBV6-3 with TRBJ2-5, with unresolved D. CDR1 and CDR2 from the germline V gene are MNHEY and SVGEGT. Trimming pared 5 bases from V and 7 bases from J, leaving 8 bases between. This CDR3 spans 11 amino acids. CDR3 bases: TGTGCCAGCAGTCGGTCGTGGACCCAGTACTTC. Encoded protein: CASSRSWTQYF.

The V gene is TRBV5-1, the J gene TRBJ2-3, with 13 bases matching TRBD2. In germline, CDR1 is SGHRS, CDR2 YFSETQ. Unmatched junction bases numbered 5, after V lost 6 bases and J lost 4 bases. The CDR3 is 15 amino acids. The CDR3 region is CASTSTSGGPDTQYF. CDR3 bases: TGCGCCAGCACATCGACTAGCGGGGGGCCAGATACGCAGTATTTT.

In this sample, this clonotype turned up many times. The CDR3 DNA reads TGTGCCAGCAGCCAGGGGGACTGGCTAAGCTACAATGAGCAGTTCTTC. Amino acids: CASSQGDWLSYNEQFF. V and J are TRBV4-2 and TRBJ2-1; D might be TRBD2 (6 bases). The CDR3 covers 16 residues. From germline, CDR1 is LGHNA and CDR2 YNFKEQ. V shed 3 bases and J shed 3 bases, with 15 bases lying between them.